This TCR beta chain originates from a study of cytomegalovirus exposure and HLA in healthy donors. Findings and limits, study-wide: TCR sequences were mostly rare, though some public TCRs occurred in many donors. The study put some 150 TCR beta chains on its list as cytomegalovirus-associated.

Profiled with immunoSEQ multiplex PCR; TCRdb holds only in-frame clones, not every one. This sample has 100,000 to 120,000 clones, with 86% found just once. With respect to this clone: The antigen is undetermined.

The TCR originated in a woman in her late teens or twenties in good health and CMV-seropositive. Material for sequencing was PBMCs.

CDR3 region: CASGHSRGYTGELFF. In DNA form, the CDR3 reads TGTGCTAGTGGTCACTCCCGGGGGTACACCGGGGAGCTGTTTTTT. V is TRBV12-5 and J is TRBJ2-2; tentative D call: TRBD2 (6 bases). CDR1 is LGHNT, CDR2 FRNRAP, per germline. There are 15 residues in the CDR3. Trimming took 5 bases from V and 3 from J, leaving 13 bases between them. The full variable domain, in which reference TRBV12-5 and TRBJ2-2 provide the parts outside the CDR3, is DARVTQTPRHKVTEMGQEVTMRCQPILGHNTVFWYRQTMMQGLELLAYFRNRAPLDDSGMPKDRFSAEMPDATLATLKIQPSEPRDSAVYFCASGHSRGYTGELFFGEGSRLTVL.